This T cell receptor (beta chain) is from a study of T-cell reconstitution after alpha-beta-depleted transplantation in children. Regarding the study as a whole: TCRbeta diversity was high at day 60 in some patients (a result of surviving recipient T cells and thymic progenitors). The origin of alpha-beta T cells about two months after transplant was reportedly several hundred expanded graft clones.

CDR3 length: 15 amino acids. Trimming took 0 bases from V and 5 from J, leaving 12 bases between them. Germline values: CDR1 SGHRS, CDR2 YFSETQ. Unique molecular identifiers were used to barcode this TCRbeta library. TCRdb passed the PCR reads through MiXCR, listing each CDR3 protein once. The sample carries approximately 82,000 distinct CDR3 sequences, around 15% recorded once. Points on this clonotype: Its antigen is unidentified.

The chain is built from TRBV5-1 and TRBJ2-1; D gene ambiguous. The TCR was taken from a male patient under 10 years old who had a stem cell transplant for acute lymphoblastic leukemia, so the T cells may come from the graft donor. This material consisted of PBMCs, mostly from graft donor cells, taken 180 days after TCRalphabeta/CD19-depleted stem cell transplant. CDR3 residues: CASSLALGGNNEQFF. DNA for the CDR3: TGCGCCAGCAGCTTGGCCCTGGGCGGCAACAATGAGCAGTTCTTC.